This TCR beta chain derives from a study of cytomegalovirus exposure and HLA in healthy donors. Study findings and constraints: Later analysis revealed greater clonal expansion in HLA-associated TCR beta chains than in equally common others. A later look showed TCR association rates differing by HLA locus, highest for DRB1 and lowest for HLA-C.

This PCR relied on a set of 60 Vbeta primers and 13 Jbeta primers. In the original processing: Later reanalysis found about 78 million unique TCR beta chains, roughly 10 million of them shared. Generated by immunoSEQ multiplex PCR, the TCRdb table keeps only in-frame clones and is missing some. V and J calls plus clone size are reproduced from that table; the DNA served to infer D and trimming. The sample carries 95,000 to 150,000 clones, roughly 80% recorded once. Notes on this clone: Its target is unknown.

Sequencing was performed on PBMCs. The receptor comes from a man between 18 and 29 years old in good health and CMV-seropositive.

CDR3 protein: CASQTTGGSGYTF. In DNA form, the CDR3 reads TGTGCCAGCCAGACTACGGGGGGCTCTGGCTACACCTTC. The chain employs TRBV6-1 and TRBJ1-2; D perhaps matches TRBD1 (6 bases). The CDR3 is made up of 13 amino acids. Trimming pared 8 bases from V and 7 bases from J, leaving 17 bases between. CDR1 is MNHNS and CDR2 is SASEGT in the germline V gene.